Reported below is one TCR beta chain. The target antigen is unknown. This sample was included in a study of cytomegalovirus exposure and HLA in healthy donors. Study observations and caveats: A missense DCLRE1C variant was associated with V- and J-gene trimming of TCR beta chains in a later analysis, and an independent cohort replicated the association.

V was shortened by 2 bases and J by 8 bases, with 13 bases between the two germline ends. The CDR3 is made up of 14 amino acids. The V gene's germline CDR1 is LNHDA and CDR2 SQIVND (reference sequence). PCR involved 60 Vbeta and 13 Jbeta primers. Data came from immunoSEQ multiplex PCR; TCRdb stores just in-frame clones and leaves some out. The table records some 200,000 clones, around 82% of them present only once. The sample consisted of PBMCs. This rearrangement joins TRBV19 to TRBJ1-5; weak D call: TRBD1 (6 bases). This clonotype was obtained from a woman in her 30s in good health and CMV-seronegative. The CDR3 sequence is CASSIMGQDKPQHF. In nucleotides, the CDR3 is TGTGCCAGTAGTATAATGGGACAAGATAAGCCCCAGCATTTT.